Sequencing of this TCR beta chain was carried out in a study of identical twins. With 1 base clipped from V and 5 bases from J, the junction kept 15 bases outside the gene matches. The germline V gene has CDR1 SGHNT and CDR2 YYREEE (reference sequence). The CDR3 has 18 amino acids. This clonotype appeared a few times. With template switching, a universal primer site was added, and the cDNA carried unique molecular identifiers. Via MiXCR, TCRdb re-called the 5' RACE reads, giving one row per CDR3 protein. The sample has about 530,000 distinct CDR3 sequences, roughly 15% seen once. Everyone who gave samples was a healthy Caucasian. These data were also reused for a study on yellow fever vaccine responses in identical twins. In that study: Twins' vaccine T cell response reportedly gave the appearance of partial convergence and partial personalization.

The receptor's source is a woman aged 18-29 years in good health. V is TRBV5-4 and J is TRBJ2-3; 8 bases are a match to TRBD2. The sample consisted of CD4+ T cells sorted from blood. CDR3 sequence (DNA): TGTGCCAGCAGCTTGTTCCCGCGGGGGGCCAGGGAAGGAGATACGCAGTATTTT. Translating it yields CASSLFPRGAREGDTQYF.